This TCR beta chain was observed in a study of glioma-infiltrating T cells listed by TCRdb under 2016. About the study as a whole: The study sequenced TCR alpha- and beta-chain repertoires from glioma tissue, from non-neoplastic brain tissue and from matched peripheral blood mononuclear cells. Three low-grade glioma patients, roughly eight primary glioblastoma patients, and three non-glioma patients who contributed non-neoplastic brain tissue made up the paired cohort. Each tissue-infiltrating repertoire was compared with the same patient's peripheral blood repertoire to measure divergence between tissue and blood T-cell populations.

A note on this clonotype: There is no known antigen for this receptor. This may be a read error: a much more frequent sequence differs by one nucleotide. This is likely a read error, given that the CDR3 carries no conserved phenylalanine or tryptophan at its end.

The iRepertoire nested amplicon-rescue multiplex PCR (arm-PCR) platform was used to amplify TCR alpha and beta CDR3 regions from RNA. The input for one-step reverse transcription and amplification was roughly 85-400 ng of either tissue mRNA or PBMC total RNA. Following bead purification, Illumina adapters were added through a secondary multiplex PCR, and the libraries were then gel-purified between 200 and 400 bp. The libraries contained internal 6-nucleotide barcodes that were used for demultiplexing. Libraries were sequenced on an Illumina MiSeq with 2x220 or 2x250 nucleotide paired-end reads. For the original study's pipeline: FLASH 1.2.11 was used to merge paired reads, and BWA-MEM then aligned the reads to the GRCh37 human genome before TRA and TRB reads were extracted. V and J assignment used an IMGT-derived reference of cassette sequences and CDR3 motifs that included pseudogenes. Three-frame translation of reads was performed, and productive CDR3s were defined as those with a C...FGXG motif and no stop codons. A clonotype was defined as a unique combination of a V-J cassette pair and a CDR3 amino acid sequence. Reads were filtered by Hamming distance, thresholded by each sample's sequence error rate in mapped regions. TCRdb redid the processing of the public reads, applying fastp at Q25 and MiXCR, and retained in-frame beta chains. Each CDR3 protein appears once, grouped with its most common genes and DNA. These V and J calls originate from TCRdb's pipeline instead of the authors' own analysis. This sample holds approximately 93,000 distinct CDR3 sequences; roughly 40% were observed only once. The ten largest clones add up to roughly two fifths of the sample.

V is pruned by 7 bases and J by 4 bases, leaving 4 bases of the junction without a gene match. CDR1 is given as SQVTM and CDR2 as ANQGSEA, both from the germline V gene. The CDR3 has 12 residues if both end residues are counted. Only the CDR3 region is kept as DNA, spanning 36 bases read in frame from base 1. Study-level results and caveats: Group comparisons were based on small numbers of patients: three non-neoplastic, three low-grade glioma and several glioblastoma patients. VJ-independent divergence between tissue and blood was found to be below expectation in non-neoplastic patients but above expectation in all gliomas, particularly low-grade gliomas. Tissue and blood shared very few CDR3 sequences, a result attributed to high CDR3 diversity and limited sampling.

The V gene is TRBV29-1 and the J gene is TRBJ2-7, and TRBD1 matches 10 of the central bases. The clonotype was recovered from a human donor with low-grade glioma or glioblastoma, undergoing nonglioma brain surgery, or in good health (not recorded which). Sequenced: glioma tissue, nonneoplastic brain tissue, or PBMCs (not recorded which). The sequence in DNA is TGCAGCGCCGGGACAGGGGATTACGAGCAGTACTCC. The translation is CSAGTGDYEQYS.